These 32 T cell receptor beta chains came from one sample sequenced in a study of shared clonotypes between healthy human individuals. Some clones are missing from TCRdb's copy, which holds only in-frame ones; the method was immunoSEQ multiplex PCR. The table includes roughly 400,000 clones, 95% to 97% detected once. Sample: memory CD8+ T cells sorted from blood. The subset was: CD45RO+ cells pooled with CCR7-negative TemRA cells. Receptor source: a young man in good health.

The genes are TRBV6-6 and TRBJ1-2; 8 bases are a match to TRBD1. V trimming: 6 bases; J trimming: 1 base; junction bases outside the gene matches: 10. CDR3 size: 16 residues. Per the germline V gene, CDR1 is MNHNY and CDR2 is SVGAGI (reference sequence). CDR3 sequence reads: CASSPPHRGDNYGYTF. CDR3 DNA: TGTGCCAGCAGCCCGCCCCACAGGGGGGATAACTATGGCTACACCTTC.

Comment on this clone: The same CDR3 is also encoded by other DNA sequences in this sample. The chain uses TRBV18 and TRBJ2-7; D not certain. This CDR3 has 12 amino acids. Germline CDR1 and CDR2: KGHSH and LQKENI. Between the trimmed V and J ends, which lost 3 bases and 2 bases, there was a span of 5 bases. CDR3 bases: TGTGCCAGCTCACCGACAACCTACGAGCAGTACTTC. Its translation: CASSPTTYEQYF. Looking up the rest from reference TRBV18 and TRBJ2-7 gives the full variable domain: NAGVMQNPRHLVRRRGQEARLRCSPMKGHSHVYWYRQLPEEGLKFMVYLQKENIIDESGMPKERFSAEFPKEGPSILRIQQVVRGDSAAYFCASSPTTYEQYFGPGTRLTVT.

The chain recombines TRBV28 with TRBJ2-2, with 7 bases that match TRBD2. Germline V gives CDR1 MDHEN, CDR2 SYDVKM. V was pared by 4 bases and J by 5 bases, with 7 bases of the junction left unmatched. The CDR3 consists of 15 residues. The CDR3, as DNA: TGTGCCAGCAGTTCCCCGGGGCGGGAGACCGGGGAGCTGTTTTTT. Protein: CASSSPGRETGELFF.

The V call is TRBV10-3, the J call TRBJ2-7, with 14 bases fitting TRBD2. The trim removed 2 bases at V and 0 bases at J, leaving 9 bases unmatched. Looked up from germline, CDR1 is ENHRY and CDR2 is SYGVKD. The CDR3 is 19 residues long. For the CDR3, the DNA is TGTGCCATCAGTGAGGCCGGGACTAGCGGGAGTTTCGGCTCCTACGAGCAGTACTTC. Its protein product is CAISEAGTSGSFGSYEQYF.

J is TRBJ1-3 and V is TRBV9; D is unclear. With 0 bases removed from V and 4 bases from J, the gap between germline ends came to 11 bases. CDR3 size: 15 residues. The germline V gene has CDR1 SGDLS and CDR2 YYNGEE. This CDR3 is CASSVVPGLGNTIYF. DNA of the CDR3: TGTGCCAGCAGCGTAGTGCCGGGTTTGGGAAACACCATATATTTT.

This chain uses TRBV28 with TRBJ2-2, with unresolved D. CDR1 is MDHEN and CDR2 is SYDVKM in the germline V gene. V lost 2 bases and J lost 6, with 1 base in between. CDR3 length: 11 residues. The CDR3 sequence: CASSLAGELFF. The CDR3 nucleotides are TGTGCCAGCAGTTTAGCCGGGGAGCTGTTTTTT.

In DNA, the CDR3 is TGTGCCAGCAGCCAACTTGGGACTAGCGGGACCGGGCGCGGGGAGCTGTTTTTT. Its protein product is CASSQLGTSGTGRGELFF. The chain recombines TRBV2 with TRBJ2-2, with 13 bases matching TRBD2. The germline V gene has CDR1 SNHLY and CDR2 FYNNEI. With V trimmed by 6 bases and J by 7 bases, 14 bases remained unmatched. This CDR3 has 18 residues.

The chain recombines TRBV10-3 with TRBJ2-5; D may correspond to TRBD1 or TRBD2 (7 bases each). Trimming removed 0 bases at V and 3 bases at J, with 14 bases between. Germline loops: CDR1 ENHRY, CDR2 SYGVKD. The CDR3 is 16 amino acids. CDR3 loop: CAISESGGTAKETQYF. In DNA, the CDR3 is TGTGCCATCAGTGAGTCGGGAGGGACAGCCAAAGAGACCCAGTACTTC.

V is TRBV10-3 and J is TRBJ2-7; the D call may be TRBD1 or TRBD2 (5 bases each). The germline gives CDR1 ENHRY, CDR2 SYGVKD. The CDR3 length is 12 residues. Trimming pared 5 bases from V and 5 bases from J, leaving 10 bases between. This CDR3 is CAISSQGHEQYF. CDR3 coding DNA: TGTGCCATCAGTTCGCAGGGACACGAGCAGTACTTC.

This clone was detected once. J is TRBJ2-7 and V is TRBV4-2; D gene unclear. CDR3 length: 14 amino acids. The germline V gene encodes CDR1 LGHNA and CDR2 YNFKEQ. Between the trimmed V and J ends, which lost 0 bases and 3 bases, there was a span of 9 bases. The CDR3: CASSQEGRVYEQYF. The CDR3 nucleotides read TGTGCCAGCAGCCAAGAAGGAAGGGTCTACGAGCAGTACTTC.

J is TRBJ2-5 and V is TRBV5-1; TRBD1 agrees at 7 bases. V lost 0 bases to trimming and J lost 5 bases; unmatched junction nucleotides: 10. Germline V gene lookup returns CDR1 SGHRS and CDR2 YFSETQ. The CDR3 totals 16 residues. CDR3 DNA sequence: TGCGCCAGCAGCTTGGTAGTCCAGGGGGAAGGGGAGACCCAGTACTTC. Protein sequence: CASSLVVQGEGETQYF.

This clone showed up just a few times. The chain joins TRBV5-1 to TRBJ1-1; D uncertain. Germline loops: CDR1 SGHRS, CDR2 YFSETQ. The V gene lost 6 bases and the J gene lost 1 base, with 13 bases spanning the gap. This CDR3 is 14 amino acids long. Here the CDR3 reads CASKRWSGNTEAFF. As DNA, the CDR3 is TGCGCCAGCAAGAGGTGGTCAGGGAACACTGAAGCTTTCTTT. The full variable domain, with the rest looked up from reference TRBV5-1 and TRBJ1-1, is KAGVTQTPRYLIKTRGQQVTLSCSPISGHRSVSWYQQTPGQGLQFLFEYFSETQRNKGNFPGRFSGRQFSNSRSEMNVSTLELGDSALYLCASKRWSGNTEAFFGQGTRLTVV.

This CDR3 is CASSWGGEQFF. The CDR3 bases are TGTGCCAGCAGTTGGGGGGGTGAGCAGTTCTTC. The chain is built from TRBV28 and TRBJ2-1, with 7 bases lining up with TRBD2. Trimming removed 4 bases from V and 9 bases from J; junction bases left unmatched: 0. This CDR3 region has 11 residues. Germline V gives CDR1 MDHEN, CDR2 SYDVKM.

V usage is TRBV11-2 and J usage is TRBJ2-1; 7 nucleotides match TRBD2. The CDR3 length is 17 residues. V trimming: 2 bases; J trimming: 1 base; junction bases outside the gene matches: 8. The germline gives CDR1 SGHAT, CDR2 FQNNGV. The CDR3 coding sequence is TGTGCCAGCAGCTTACTCGGGGGAGGGAGGTCCTACAATGAGCAGTTCTTC. Residues: CASSLLGGGRSYNEQFF. Using reference TRBV11-2 and TRBJ2-1 for the parts outside the CDR3, the full variable domain is EAGVAQSPRYKIIEKRQSVAFWCNPISGHATLYWYQQILGQGPKLLIQFQNNGVVDDSQLPKDRFSAERLKGVDSTLKIQPAKLEDSAVYLCASSLLGGGRSYNEQFFGPGTRLTVL.

The chain links TRBV19 to TRBJ1-5; tentatively, D is TRBD1 (6 bases). This CDR3 has 14 amino acids. CDR1 is LNHDA, CDR2 SQIVND, per germline (reference sequence). V was pared by 2 bases and J by 8 bases, with 13 bases between. CDR3 amino acids: CASSIPGGAEPQHF. The CDR3 region has the DNA TGTGCCAGTAGTATACCCGGGGGCGCGGAGCCCCAGCATTTT.

This sequence joins TRBV10-3 and TRBJ1-5; D remains ambiguous. The CDR3 is made up of 15 amino acids. The germline CDR1 and CDR2 sequences are ENHRY and SYGVKD. The germline V and J ends were trimmed by 0 bases and 9 bases, with 15 bases remaining between them. CDR3 amino acids: CAISESLGAVGPQHF. DNA for the CDR3: TGTGCCATCAGTGAGTCCTTGGGAGCCGTGGGGCCCCAGCATTTT.

V gene TRBV4-1 combines with J gene TRBJ2-5; D not certain. The CDR3 length is 12 residues. The V and J ends lost 0 bases and 5 bases respectively, with 4 bases between them. Per the germline V gene, CDR1 is MGHRA and CDR2 is YSYEKL. The CDR3 DNA sequence: TGCGCCAGCAGCCAAGAGTGGGAGACCCAGTACTTC. Translation gives CASSQEWETQYF.

This chain uses TRBV14 with TRBJ1-6; tentative D call: TRBD1 (5 bases). V lost 11 bases, J lost 6 bases, and 17 bases lay in between. Germline V CDR1 and CDR2: SGHDN, FVKESK. The CDR3 extends over 14 amino acids. The CDR3 protein is CAAQWGGTNSPLHF. For the CDR3, the DNA is TGTGCCGCACAATGGGGGGGAACTAATTCACCCCTCCACTTT.

The chain links TRBV6-1 to TRBJ2-3; TRBD1 or TRBD2 may be the D gene (5 bases each). Trimming cost V 3 bases and J 6 bases, with 10 bases left between them. The CDR3 contains 13 residues. Germline CDR1 reads MNHNS; CDR2 reads SASEGT. This CDR3 is CASSEGPGDTQYF. CDR3 coding DNA: TGTGCCAGCAGTGAGGGACCTGGTGATACGCAGTATTTT.

The chain links TRBV28 to TRBJ2-3; 7 nucleotides align to TRBD1. Germline V gives CDR1 MDHEN, CDR2 SYDVKM. V lost 1 base and J lost 1; bases outside the gene matches: 5. The CDR3 covers 16 residues. The CDR3 sequence is CASSLFFTGGTDTQYF. In DNA form, the CDR3 reads TGTGCCAGCAGTTTATTTTTTACAGGGGGCACAGATACGCAGTATTTT.

The rearrangement joins TRBV28 to TRBJ2-6; weak D call: TRBD1 (5 bases). The V end lost 6 bases, the J end lost 1 base, and 19 bases lay between the germline ends. Germline loops: CDR1 MDHEN, CDR2 SYDVKM. The CDR3 consists of 18 residues. Here the CDR3 reads CASSQIHKGHSGANVLTF. For the CDR3, the DNA is TGTGCCAGCAGCCAGATCCACAAGGGGCATTCTGGGGCCAACGTCCTGACTTTC.

The chain is built from TRBV4-1 and TRBJ1-5; D is perhaps TRBD1 (6 bases). The CDR3 runs 18 residues. Germline CDR1 is MGHRA and CDR2 is YSYEKL. Trimming removed 4 bases at V and 1 base at J, with 20 bases between. The CDR3 DNA reads TGCGCCAGCAGCCCCCTACTCAGCTGGGGGCCCAGCAATCAGCCCCAGCATTTT. Its translation: CASSPLLSWGPSNQPQHF.

The J gene is TRBJ2-5, the V gene TRBV10-1; TRBD2 agrees at 12 bases. Trimming removed 0 bases from V and 4 bases from J; junction bases left unmatched: 0. The CDR3 covers 15 residues. Germline lookup yields CDR1 WNHNN and CDR2 SYGVQD (reference sequence). CDR3 sequence: CASSESGLAGETQYF. DNA of the CDR3: TGCGCCAGCAGTGAGTCGGGACTAGCGGGAGAGACCCAGTACTTC.

This CDR3 is CASSQAPSRPDTQYF. CDR3 in DNA: TGTGCCAGCAGCCAAGCCCCTAGTAGGCCAGATACGCAGTATTTT. The chain couples TRBV4-2 to TRBJ2-3; D gene unclear. Germline lookup yields CDR1 LGHNA and CDR2 YNFKEQ. The CDR3 length is 15 residues. The ends were cut back, 1 base at V and 4 bases at J, with 12 bases in the middle.

The chain recombines TRBV11-2 with TRBJ1-2, with D unresolved. The CDR3 is 13 amino acids. Trimming removed 5 bases at V and 8 bases at J, with 15 bases between. CDR1 and CDR2 from the germline V gene are SGHAT and FQNNGV. The CDR3 here is CASSPGPYGGYTF. CDR3 bases: TGTGCCAGCAGCCCTGGGCCCTACGGGGGCTACACCTTC. Drawing the rest from reference TRBV11-2 and TRBJ1-2, the complete variable domain is EAGVAQSPRYKIIEKRQSVAFWCNPISGHATLYWYQQILGQGPKLLIQFQNNGVVDDSQLPKDRFSAERLKGVDSTLKIQPAKLEDSAVYLCASSPGPYGGYTFGSGTRLTVV.

The gene calls are TRBV30 and TRBJ1-1, with a possible D match to TRBD1 (5 bases). Germline-derived CDR1 and CDR2 are GTSNPN and SVGIG (reference sequence). The V gene lost 5 bases and the J gene lost 8 bases, with 21 bases spanning the gap. CDR3 size: 14 residues. Here the CDR3 reads CAWGQRARSAEAFF. Written as DNA, the CDR3 is TGTGCCTGGGGACAACGGGCCCGATCGGCCGAAGCTTTCTTT.

This clone was observed once. The chain carries TRBV7-9 and TRBJ1-1; D is undetermined. Germline CDR1 is SEHNR and CDR2 is FQNEAQ (reference sequence). This CDR3 comprises 14 residues. The V end lost 5 bases, the J end lost 1 base, and 11 bases lay between the germline ends. Here the CDR3 reads CASSPERQNTEAFF. The CDR3, as DNA: TGTGCCAGCAGCCCAGAAAGACAGAACACTGAAGCTTTCTTT.

This chain joins TRBV5-1 and TRBJ2-3; D unresolved. CDR3 length: 14 amino acids. The germline CDR1 and CDR2 sequences are SGHRS and YFSETQ. The V end lost 4 bases, the J end lost 0 bases, and 9 bases lay between the germline ends. The CDR3 nucleotides read TGCGCCAGCAGCCCGACGGCTAGCACAGATACGCAGTATTTT. Translation gives CASSPTASTDTQYF.

The chain couples TRBV7-9 to TRBJ2-6; D remains ambiguous. V was shortened by 4 bases and J by 2 bases, with 9 bases between the two germline ends. Germline CDR1 and CDR2: SEHNR and FQNEAQ (reference sequence). The CDR3 is made up of 15 amino acids. The CDR3: CASSSYNTGANVLTF. The DNA for the CDR3 is TGTGCCAGCAGCTCCTACAACACTGGGGCCAACGTCCTGACTTTC.

In this sample, this clone turned up once. The gene calls are TRBV29-1 and TRBJ2-1, with TRBD2 matching 7 bases. There are 14 residues in the CDR3. Germline lookup yields CDR1 SQVTM and CDR2 ANQGSEA. Trimming at V came to 6 bases and at J to 0 bases, leaving 5 bases not matched to a gene. The CDR3 protein is CSVAGGSSYNEQFF. CDR3 bases: TGCAGCGTGGCGGGCGGGAGCTCCTACAATGAGCAGTTCTTC.

The V gene is TRBV4-2, the J gene TRBJ2-3; the D gene is possibly TRBD1 (5 bases). Looked up from germline, CDR1 is LGHNA and CDR2 is YNFKEQ. V was pared by 0 bases and J by 6 bases, with 10 bases between. The CDR3 contains 14 residues. The CDR3 region is CASSQDRVGDTQYF. As DNA, the CDR3 is TGTGCCAGCAGCCAAGACAGGGTGGGGGATACGCAGTATTTT.

The J gene is TRBJ2-7, the V gene TRBV19, with TRBD1 matching over 10 bases. The germline V gene encodes CDR1 LNHDA and CDR2 SQIVND (reference sequence). The CDR3 is 15 amino acids. With V trimmed by 6 bases and J by 5 bases, 10 bases remained unmatched. The CDR3 reads CASRNLSGTGDEQYF. The CDR3 region has the DNA TGTGCCAGTAGGAATCTGTCCGGGACAGGGGACGAGCAGTACTTC.